The rows below give T cell receptor beta chains drawn from one sample of a study of shared clonotypes between healthy human individuals. The method was immunoSEQ multiplex PCR; TCRdb's version includes in-frame clones alone and lacks a portion of them. This sample carries around 700,000 clones, 74% of them seen once, and the ten largest clones take 1.7%. Sequenced sample: memory CD4+ T cells sorted from blood. The receptor set was obtained from a woman in her 30s in good health. Each CDR3 is given with its conserved first and last residue. A D gene is named only where the DNA matches it firmly. Clone size, where shown, is once, few, many, or a class for clones that have expanded.

cdr3_length	clone_size	j_call	d_call	v_call	cdr3_nt	cdr3_aa
17	.	TRBJ2-2	TRBD2	TRBV7-8	TGTGCCAGCAGCCCCTGGGGAGCGGGAGTTTACACCGGGGAGCTGTTTTTT	CASSPWGAGVYTGELFF
22	.	TRBJ2-3	.	TRBV13	TGTGCCAGCAGCTTAGGTTTTAATTTAGGGGACGACCCGACCGAGCTCACAGATACGCAGTATTTT	CASSLGFNLGDDPTELTDTQYF
13	.	TRBJ1-3	.	TRBV28	TGTGCCAGCAGGGGAGGGGCTGGAAACACCATATATTTT	CASRGGAGNTIYF
17	.	TRBJ1-1	.	TRBV27	TGTGCCAGCGTCCCCTGGGCAGGGAGGGGAGGGAGGACTGAAGCTTTCTTT	CASVPWAGRGGRTEAFF
15	.	TRBJ1-2	.	TRBV28	TGTGCCACCAAATTGGCGGGGGGTCTTTTCTATGGCTACACCTTC	CATKLAGGLFYGYTF
12	.	TRBJ1-2	.	TRBV30	TGTGCCTGGAATCTAGGGACGAGAGGCTACACCTTC	CAWNLGTRGYTF
17	.	TRBJ2-5	TRBD2	TRBV9	TGTGCCAGCAGCGTAGCGGGAGGACTAGCGGGAGGAGAGACCCAGTACTTC	CASSVAGGLAGGETQYF
15	.	TRBJ2-1	TRBD1	TRBV7-2	TGTGCCAGCACCACCTTCGAGAGGGGGCGGATGGAGCAGTTCTTC	CASTTFERGRMEQFF
14	.	TRBJ1-1	.	TRBV4-2	TGTGCCAGCAGCCAAGATAGCAGGGACACTGAAGCTTTCTTT	CASSQDSRDTEAFF
15	few	TRBJ1-1	.	TRBV11-2	TGTGCCAGCAGCTTGGGGGGCGCACGGATAGGTGAAGCTTTCTTT	CASSLGGARIGEAFF
16	few	TRBJ2-2	TRBD2	TRBV27	TGTGCCAGCAGTAAACGACTAGCGGGAGATCACGGGGAGCTGTTTTTT	CASSKRLAGDHGELFF
14	.	TRBJ2-5	TRBD1	TRBV6-5	TGTGCCAGCAGTAAACAGGGGTCCCAAGAGACCCAGTACTTC	CASSKQGSQETQYF
16	.	TRBJ1-1	.	TRBV6-5	TGTGCCAGCAGTTACAGGGACCCAAGGGGGAACACTGAAGCTTTCTTT	CASSYRDPRGNTEAFF
14	.	TRBJ1-1	TRBD1	TRBV2	TGTGCCAGCAATACGGGACAGGGAATACCTGAAGCTTTCTTT	CASNTGQGIPEAFF
15	few	TRBJ2-1	TRBD2	TRBV6-5	TGTGCCAGCAACGCCAAGGCTAGCGGGGCCGTTGAGCAGTTCTTC	CASNAKASGAVEQFF
13	few	TRBJ2-3	.	TRBV5-4	TGTGCCAGCAGCTTGATGCGCACAGATACGCAGTATTTT	CASSLMRTDTQYF
15	once	TRBJ2-1	TRBD2	TRBV6-5	TGTGCCAGCAGTTACTTGGGACTAGCGGGAGGGCCGCAGTTCTTC	CASSYLGLAGGPQFF
16	.	TRBJ2-7	.	TRBV27	TGTGCCAGCAGTTCCCTCGGACAGCCCGGCCACTACGAGCAGTACTTC	CASSSLGQPGHYEQYF
14	.	TRBJ2-5	.	TRBV18	TGTGCCAGCTCACCAATCCAATTGGGAGAGACCCAGTACTTC	CASSPIQLGETQYF
16	.	TRBJ2-1	.	TRBV10-3	TGTGCCATCATGTCCGGACAGTCGAGCTCCTACAATGAGCAGTTCTTC	CAIMSGQSSSYNEQFF
14	.	TRBJ1-2	TRBD1	TRBV30	TGTGCCTGGAGTGCGGGACAGGGGAACTATGGCTACACCTTC	CAWSAGQGNYGYTF
15	.	TRBJ2-3	TRBD2	TRBV6-1	TGTGCCAGCAGGCCCCGGAGCGGGGGGGTAGATACGCAGTATTTT	CASRPRSGGVDTQYF
13	.	TRBJ1-4	.	TRBV19	TGTGCCAGTTCTTCTGCAACTAATGAAAAACTGTTTTTT	CASSSATNEKLFF
16	.	TRBJ2-1	.	TRBV5-1	TGCGCCAGCAGCTTGGGTCGGTCCGTTACCTACAATGAGCAGTTCTTC	CASSLGRSVTYNEQFF
15	.	TRBJ2-3	TRBD2	TRBV5-6	TGTGCCAGCAGCTCGGGACTAGCTTTGGCAGATACGCAGTATTTT	CASSSGLALADTQYF
18	.	TRBJ2-5	TRBD1	TRBV23-1	TGCGCCAGCAGTCAATCGTCGTCGGGACAGAGGTACCAAGAGACCCAGTACTTC	CASSQSSSGQRYQETQYF
14	.	TRBJ1-1	.	TRBV4-2	TGTGCCAGCAGCCCAGCCCAGGGCGGAACTGAAGCTTTCTTT	CASSPAQGGTEAFF
13	.	TRBJ2-7	TRBD1	TRBV25-1	TGTGCCAGCAGGGACAGGGTAACCTACGAGCAGTACTTC	CASRDRVTYEQYF
13	once	TRBJ1-1	TRBD1	TRBV19	TGTGCCAGTTCGGACAGGGCTAACACTGAAGCTTTCTTT	CASSDRANTEAFF
10	.	TRBJ1-3	.	TRBV2	TGTGCCAGCGGGGAGAACACCATATATTTT	CASGENTIYF
12	few	TRBJ2-2	.	TRBV5-5	TGTGCCAGCTTCCCCTTTGGCGGGGAGCTGTTTTTT	CASFPFGGELFF
12	many	TRBJ2-7	.	TRBV10-3	TGTGCCATCGGGCCAGCGACCTACGAGCAGTACTTC	CAIGPATYEQYF
13	.	TRBJ1-1	.	TRBV19	TGTGCCAGTAGTATTTGGAGTCGGGAAGAGGCTTTCTTT	CASSIWSREEAFF
15	many	TRBJ2-7	TRBD2	TRBV19	TGTGCCAGTAGTATCAGCGGGAGGGCCGGCCACGAGCAGTACTTC	CASSISGRAGHEQYF
12	.	TRBJ2-1	.	TRBV10-3	TGTGCCATCACGGGCTTGGGGAATGAGCAGTTCTTC	CAITGLGNEQFF
16	.	TRBJ2-1	TRBD2	TRBV18	TGTGCCAGCCTCAGAGCTCTAGCGGGTTCTTTTAATGAGCAGTTCTTC	CASLRALAGSFNEQFF
14	.	TRBJ2-7	.	TRBV11-2	TGTGCCAGCAGCCAGAGATCCTTAAAGGTCGAGCAGTACTTC	CASSQRSLKVEQYF
16	.	TRBJ2-7	.	TRBV4-1	TGCGCCAGCAGCCAAGATGCCCAGTGGGAGTCCTACGAGCAGTACTTC	CASSQDAQWESYEQYF
17	.	TRBJ1-2	TRBD1	TRBV10-3	TGTGCCATCATGGATAGGGACAGGGGGCCGTCGGGTTATGGCTACACCTTC	CAIMDRDRGPSGYGYTF